Shown below are 25 T cell receptor beta chains from a single sample sequenced in a study of blood T cell repertoires in COVID-19. Measured with immunoSEQ multiplex PCR; TCRdb has only the in-frame clones, and not every one. The sample has under 110,000 clones; 85% to 95% are singletons. The sample was peripheral blood. Receptor source: a man between 50 and 59 years old with active COVID-19.

This clone was recorded only once. V is TRBV5-1 and J is TRBJ2-5; tentative D call: TRBD2 (5 bases). This CDR3 spans 14 amino acids. Trimming took 4 bases from V and 2 from J, leaving 12 bases between them. CDR1 is SGHRS, CDR2 YFSETQ, per germline. CDR3 DNA: TGCGCCAGCAGCCCTACGTGGGAGCAAGAGACCCAGTACTTC. Translating it yields CASSPTWEQETQYF. The full variable domain, rest sourced from reference TRBV5-1 and TRBJ2-5, is KAGVTQTPRYLIKTRGQQVTLSCSPISGHRSVSWYQQTPGQGLQFLFEYFSETQRNKGNFPGRFSGRQFSNSRSEMNVSTLELGDSALYLCASSPTWEQETQYFGPGTRLLVL.

This clone was seen more than once but under ten times. The chain employs TRBV3-1 (or the pseudogene TRBV3-2) and TRBJ1-3; the match to TRBD1 covers 10 bases. The V and J ends lost 3 bases and 2 bases, in that order; junction bases with no gene match: 4. The CDR3 has 16 residues. Germline assignment: CDR1 LGHDT and CDR2 YNNKEL (reference sequence). The CDR3 spells CASSHGTGDAGNTIYF. The CDR3 region has the DNA TGTGCCAGCAGCCACGGGACAGGGGATGCTGGAAACACCATATATTTT.

This clone was counted a few times. V gene TRBV9 combines with J gene TRBJ2-7; 8 bases line up with TRBD2. Germline trimming cut 4 bases from V and 0 bases from J; bases unmatched to any gene: 6. Germline CDR1 SGDLS, CDR2 YYNGEE. The CDR3 runs to 15 residues. CDR3 DNA sequence: TGTGCCAGCAGCCCACGGAGCGGGAGCTCCTACGAGCAGTACTTC. Protein: CASSPRSGSSYEQYF.

The rearrangement links TRBV19 to TRBJ2-6, with 8 positions matching TRBD2. CDR1 LNHDA and CDR2 SQIVND come from the germline V gene (reference sequence). V was clipped by 6 bases and J by 1 base; unmatched bases: 17. The CDR3 covers 20 residues. CDR3 sequence reads: CASSLRPSGRAGSGANVLTF. In DNA form, the CDR3 reads TGTGCCAGTAGCTTGAGACCCAGCGGGAGAGCCGGGTCTGGGGCCAACGTCCTGACTTTC. Together with reference TRBV19 and TRBJ2-6, the CDR3 gives the full variable domain: DGGITQSPKYLFRKEGQNVTLSCEQNLNHDAMYWYRQDPGQGLRLIYYSQIVNDFQKGDIAEGYSVSREKKESFPLTVTSAQKNPTAFYLCASSLRPSGRAGSGANVLTFGAGSRLTVL.

This chain connects TRBV7-2 to TRBJ2-7; D perhaps matches TRBD1 (6 bases). In germline, CDR1 is SGHTA, CDR2 FQGNSA. The CDR3 has 14 amino acids. Trimming pared 4 bases from V and 2 bases from J, leaving 12 bases between. CDR3 coding DNA: TGTGCCAGCAGCTCTGACCAGGGGACCTACGAGCAGTACTTC. It is translated as CASSSDQGTYEQYF.

This chain joins TRBV21-1 and TRBJ2-7; the D call of TRBD2 is as the table states it, not checked on the DNA. TRBV21-1 is assigned pseudogene status. The CDR3 loop spans 19 amino acids. The CDR3, as DNA: TGTGCCAGCAGCAAAGAGGAGACTAGCGGCAGTGGGGTCTCCTACGAGCAGTACTTC. Its protein product is CASSKEETSGSGVSYEQYF.

The chain employs TRBV4-1 and TRBJ2-5, with 13 bases identical to TRBD2. The CDR3 covers 16 residues. Trimming removed 3 bases from V and 1 base from J; junction bases left unmatched: 2. Germline-derived CDR1 and CDR2 are MGHRA and YSYEKL. CDR3 loop: CASSHRLAGGQETQYF. In DNA, the CDR3 is TGCGCCAGCAGCCATAGACTAGCGGGAGGCCAAGAGACCCAGTACTTC.

This clone occurred a few times. The genes are TRBV5-5 and TRBJ1-2; 7 nucleotides match TRBD1. With V trimmed by 4 bases and J by 1 base, 10 bases remained unmatched. Germline-derived CDR1 and CDR2 are SGHKS and YYEKEE (reference sequence). The CDR3 runs to 16 residues. The CDR3 DNA reads TGTGCCAGCAGCCGACTCGGACAGGCCAATAACTATGGCTACACCTTC. The encoded protein is CASSRLGQANNYGYTF.

The chain is built from TRBV6-6 and TRBJ1-2, with TRBD1 as a possible D gene (6 bases). Between the trimmed V and J ends, which lost 0 bases and 10 bases, there was a span of 12 bases. Germline lookup yields CDR1 MNHNY and CDR2 SVGAGI (reference sequence). This CDR3 contains 13 residues. The CDR3 sequence: CASSYSGTLDYTF. CDR3 in DNA: TGTGCCAGCAGTTACTCGGGGACATTGGACTACACCTTC.

V usage is TRBV27 and J usage is TRBJ2-2; 11 bases line up with TRBD2. Germline loops: CDR1 MNHEY, CDR2 SMNVEV (reference sequence). The junction had 6 bases not matched to a gene; V was cut back by 3 bases and J by 3 bases. CDR3 length: 17 residues. DNA of the CDR3: TGTGCCAGCAGTTTGATACTAGCGGGAGTGTACACCGGGGAGCTGTTTTTT. Encoded protein: CASSLILAGVYTGELFF.

The chain combines TRBV5-6 with TRBJ2-6; 8 bases map to TRBD1. J was trimmed by 7 bases and V by 6 bases; bases with no gene match: 9. The CDR3 length is 15 residues. Germline values: CDR1 SGHDT, CDR2 YYEEEE. The CDR3 nucleotides are TGTGCCAGCACCCTGGGACAGGTGCGCGCCAACGTCCTGACTTTC. As protein: CASTLGQVRANVLTF. The whole variable domain, filled in from reference TRBV5-6 and TRBJ2-6, reads DAGVTQSPTHLIKTRGQQVTLRCSPKSGHDTVSWYQQALGQGPQFIFQYYEEEERQRGNFPDRFSGHQFPNYSSELNVNALLLGDSALYLCASTLGQVRANVLTFGAGSRLTVL.

The chain uses TRBV6-5 and TRBJ1-3, with D uncertain. Germline V gene data show CDR1 as MNHEY and CDR2 as SVGAGI. V gave up 7 bases and J gave up 0 bases, with 10 bases separating them. This CDR3 has 14 amino acids. For the CDR3, the DNA is TGTGCCAGCAAACTAACGCCCTCTGGAAACACCATATATTTT. Protein sequence: CASKLTPSGNTIYF.

The rearrangement links TRBV18 to TRBJ2-3; D remains ambiguous. Trimming stripped 3 bases from V and 5 bases from J, with 12 bases between. Germline CDR1 is KGHSH and CDR2 is LQKENI. The CDR3 spans 14 residues. This CDR3 reads CASSPLDGKDTQYF. In DNA, the CDR3 is TGTGCCAGCTCACCCCTAGACGGAAAAGATACGCAGTATTTT.

The V call is TRBV19, the J call TRBJ2-3; 10 nucleotides match TRBD1. V lost 6 bases, J lost 5 bases, and 11 bases stayed unmatched. CDR1 and CDR2 (germline): LNHDA, SQIVND (reference sequence). The CDR3 is made up of 16 amino acids. The CDR3 region is CASRPLPGQGKDTQYF. For the CDR3, the DNA is TGTGCCAGTAGGCCACTCCCGGGACAGGGGAAAGATACGCAGTATTTT.

V and J are TRBV27 and TRBJ2-3; a weak D match, TRBD2 (6 bases). The CDR3 contains 15 residues. V lost 2 bases and J 1 base, leaving 10 bases between the germline ends. Germline V gene lookup returns CDR1 MNHEY and CDR2 SMNVEV (reference sequence). The chain's CDR3 is CASSLLATRTDTQYF. The DNA for the CDR3 is TGTGCCAGCAGTTTACTAGCGACTCGCACAGATACGCAGTATTTT.

This clone was picked up a small number of times. V is TRBV7-9 and J is TRBJ2-7; 7 bases are shared with TRBD2. Per the germline V gene, CDR1 is SEHNR and CDR2 is FQNEAQ (reference sequence). Unmatched junction bases numbered 4, after V lost 2 bases and J lost 3 bases. There are 14 residues in the CDR3. CDR3 amino acids: CASSLLADHYEQYF. The CDR3, as DNA: TGTGCCAGCAGCTTACTAGCGGATCACTACGAGCAGTACTTC.

The rearrangement uses TRBV29-1 and TRBJ2-7, with 7 bases that match TRBD1. The CDR3 has 15 amino acids. J lost 3 bases, V lost 2 bases, and 10 bases had no gene match. Per germline, CDR1 SQVTM and CDR2 ANQGSEA. CDR3 sequence reads: CSVEKLSGTVYEQYF. The CDR3 DNA follows: TGCAGCGTTGAAAAACTATCAGGGACAGTCTACGAGCAGTACTTC.

The rearrangement links TRBV19 to TRBJ2-7; 10 bases agree with TRBD1. Germline V lookup: CDR1 LNHDA, CDR2 SQIVND (reference sequence). The V and J ends lost 8 bases and 2 bases, in that order; junction bases with no gene match: 3. This CDR3 spans 13 amino acids. The CDR3 region is CASAGTGAYEQYF. Written as DNA, the CDR3 is TGTGCCAGTGCCGGGACAGGGGCCTACGAGCAGTACTTC.

This CDR3 is CASSIAGVASYEQYF. CDR3 sequence (DNA): TGTGCCAGCAGCATCGCGGGAGTAGCGTCCTACGAGCAGTACTTC. This chain joins TRBV7-9 and TRBJ2-7, with 7 bases aligning to TRBD2. The ends lost 5 bases at V and 1 base at J; junction bases unmatched: 8. The CDR3 has 15 amino acids. Germline V gene sequence: CDR1 SEHNR, CDR2 FQNEAQ (reference sequence).

The CDR3 DNA follows: TGCGCCAGCGGTGGACAGGGTGAAAACATTCAGTACTTC. Its translation is CASGGQGENIQYF. The chain employs TRBV5-1 and TRBJ2-4; 8 bases agree with TRBD1. This CDR3 has 13 amino acids. Per the germline V gene, CDR1 is SGHRS and CDR2 is YFSETQ. V lost 7 bases to trimming and J lost 5 bases; unmatched junction nucleotides: 5.

V and J are TRBV15 and TRBJ1-5; D is unresolved. Germline V gives CDR1 LNHNV, CDR2 YYDKDF (reference sequence). The CDR3 has 14 residues. V lost 4 bases and J 8 bases, leaving 15 bases between the germline ends. CDR3 in amino acids: CATSIGVLGEPQHF. The CDR3 DNA follows: TGTGCCACCAGCATTGGTGTACTTGGAGAGCCCCAGCATTTT.

The table lists this clone with a count of one. The rearrangement links TRBV11-3 to TRBJ2-1; 14 nucleotides match TRBD2. V shed 1 base and J 7 bases; nucleotides not matched to a gene: 3. From germline, CDR1 is SGHNT and CDR2 YENEEA. The CDR3 is made up of 16 amino acids. The CDR3 DNA follows: TGTGCCAGCAGCTTAGCAGGACTAGCGGGAGGAAATGAGCAGTTCTTC. Its protein product is CASSLAGLAGGNEQFF. Using reference TRBV11-3 and TRBJ2-1 for the parts outside the CDR3, the full variable domain is EAGVVQSPRYKIIEKKQPVAFWCNPISGHNTLYWYLQNLGQGPELLIRYENEEAVDDSQLPKDRFSAERLKGVDSTLKIQPAELGDSAVYLCASSLAGLAGGNEQFFGPGTRLTVL.

This rearrangement joins TRBV18 to TRBJ1-1, with 9 bases lining up with TRBD1. The CDR3 totals 12 residues. After removal of 4 bases from V and 8 bases from J, the junction contained 2 bases not matched to a gene. Germline assignment: CDR1 KGHSH and CDR2 LQKENI. The CDR3 is CASSQGQGEAFF. DNA for the CDR3: TGTGCCAGCTCACAGGGACAGGGCGAAGCTTTCTTT.

This clone was recorded only once. This sequence joins TRBV19 and TRBJ2-1, with D maybe TRBD2 (6 bases). The germline V gene has CDR1 LNHDA and CDR2 SQIVND (reference sequence). Trimming cost V 2 bases and J 0 bases, with 11 bases left between them. The CDR3 length is 16 residues. The CDR3 region is CASSIWGGTSYNEQFF. In DNA, the CDR3 is TGTGCCAGTAGTATATGGGGCGGGACCTCCTACAATGAGCAGTTCTTC.

V usage is TRBV25-1 and J usage is TRBJ2-7, with unresolved D. The ends were cut back, 8 bases at V and 0 bases at J, with 20 bases in the middle. There are 16 residues in the CDR3. CDR1 is MGHDK, CDR2 SYGVNS, per germline. The CDR3 region is CASRFARQLRSYEQYF. The CDR3 DNA reads TGTGCCAGCCGTTTCGCGAGGCAGTTACGCTCCTACGAGCAGTACTTC.